Below are 32 T cell receptor beta chains sequenced from a single sample in a study of T cells in Graves' hyperthyroidism and ophthalmopathy. Amplification targeted TCR beta CDR3 regions from RNA transcripts. A set of HTBI primers served as the primers for a first-round RT-PCR of the TCR CDR3. TCRdb reprocessed the multiplex PCR reads via MiXCR and lists one record per CDR3 protein. The sample carries 250,000 to 350,000 distinct CDR3 sequences, approximately 16% recorded once. The source material was blood. The receptors originated from a man between 25 and 39 years old with Graves' hyperthyroidism.

This chain links TRBV11-1 with TRBJ2-5; D uncertain. CDR1 and CDR2 (germline): SGHAT, FQDESV (reference sequence). The CDR3 has 14 residues. Trimming left V 4 bases short and J 2 bases short, with 11 bases between. The CDR3 loop reads CASSWAGTQETQYF. The CDR3 region has the DNA TGTGCCAGCAGCTGGGCAGGCACACAAGAGACCCAGTACTTC.

The chain carries TRBV24-1 and TRBJ2-2; no clear D. CDR3 length: 12 residues. CDR1 and CDR2 (germline): KGHDR, SFDVKD. The V end was cut by 7 bases, the J end by 7 bases, with 9 bases between. The CDR3 is CATSLPFGELFF. CDR3 coding DNA: TGTGCCACCAGCCTTCCTTTCGGGGAGCTGTTTTTT.

This clonotype was detected ten times or more. The rearrangement links TRBV2 to TRBJ1-2; perhaps TRBD1 as D (6 bases). V lost 6 bases to trimming and J lost 2 bases, with 10 bases between them. The germline V gene has CDR1 SNHLY and CDR2 FYNNEI. The CDR3 contains 13 residues. The CDR3 coding sequence is TGTGCCAGCAGCACCGGACAGAACTATGGCTACACCTTC. Translated, it gives CASSTGQNYGYTF. The complete variable domain, with remaining parts taken from reference TRBV2 and TRBJ1-2, reads EPEVTQTPSHQVTQMGQEVILRCVPISNHLYFYWYRQILGQKVEFLVSFYNNEISEKSEIFDDQFSVERPDGSNFTLKIRSTKLEDSAMYFCASSTGQNYGYTFGSGTRLTVV.

The V and J genes are TRBV20-1 and TRBJ2-7; 11 bases are shared with TRBD2. The J segment lost 5 bases and the V segment lost 1 base, leaving 4 bases of the junction unmatched. CDR1 is DFQATT, CDR2 SNEGSKA, per germline (reference sequence). The CDR3 covers 14 residues. CDR3: CSARVLAGGNEQYF. CDR3 DNA: TGCAGTGCTAGAGTCCTAGCGGGAGGCAACGAGCAGTACTTC.

The chain couples TRBV5-1 to TRBJ2-3, with D perhaps matching TRBD2 (6 bases). The V end lost 5 bases, the J end lost 7 bases, and 20 bases lay between the germline ends. Germline CDR1 reads SGHRS; CDR2 reads YFSETQ. The CDR3 consists of 15 residues. CDR3 amino acids: CASRADPGVANTQYF. CDR3 nucleotide sequence: TGCGCCAGCAGAGCCGATCCGGGAGTAGCAAATACGCAGTATTTT.

This clonotype occurred many times. The chain carries TRBV27 and TRBJ2-7, with TRBD1 matching over 7 bases. This CDR3 has 15 amino acids. J lost 3 bases, V lost 0 bases, and 5 bases had no gene match. The germline CDR1 and CDR2 sequences are MNHEY and SMNVEV (reference sequence). The CDR3 nucleotides read TGTGCCAGCAGTTTATCAGGGGGCGCGGACTACGAGCAGTACTTC. Translated: CASSLSGGADYEQYF.

Here the CDR3 reads CASSLGTSVNTQYF. The CDR3, as DNA: TGTGCCAGCAGCCTCGGGACTAGCGTTAATACGCAGTATTTT. The rearrangement links TRBV11-2 to TRBJ2-3; 10 positions agree with TRBD2. V gave up 5 bases and J gave up 7 bases; unmatched junction bases: 6. Germline V CDR1 and CDR2: SGHAT, FQNNGV. This CDR3 is built from 14 residues.

The chain has TRBV19 and TRBJ2-1; 13 positions match TRBD2. Germline V gene data show CDR1 as LNHDA and CDR2 as SQIVND (reference sequence). The CDR3 contains 19 residues. The ends lost 5 bases at V and 9 bases at J; junction bases unmatched: 19. CDR3 region: CASSFPGLAGHLEGGEQFF. The CDR3 nucleotides read TGTGCCAGTAGTTTCCCGGGACTAGCGGGACACCTTGAAGGGGGTGAGCAGTTCTTC.

This clonotype has at least ten counts. The rearrangement uses TRBV18 and TRBJ2-1; D is perhaps TRBD1 (6 bases). This CDR3 comprises 15 residues. Germline CDR1 reads KGHSH; CDR2 reads LQKENI. With 1 base removed from V and 7 bases from J, the gap between germline ends came to 14 bases. CDR3 nucleotide sequence: TGTGCCAGCTCACCACGGGACACTAGTTGGAATGAGCAGTTCTTC. Protein product: CASSPRDTSWNEQFF.

V gene TRBV18 combines with J gene TRBJ2-7; D perhaps matches TRBD2 (5 bases). The V gene lost 3 bases and the J gene lost 4 bases, with 7 bases spanning the gap. The CDR3 sequence is 12 residues long. The germline CDR1 and CDR2 sequences are KGHSH and LQKENI. The CDR3 loop is CASSPGEYEQYF. The CDR3 nucleotides are TGTGCCAGCTCACCCGGGGAATACGAGCAGTACTTC.

The CDR3 sequence is CASSITVPGNTIYF. In DNA form, the CDR3 reads TGTGCCAGTAGTATAACAGTCCCTGGAAACACCATATATTTT. The genes are TRBV19 and TRBJ1-3, with D uncertain. Trimming removed 2 bases from V and 2 bases from J, with 7 bases in between. Germline V lookup: CDR1 LNHDA, CDR2 SQIVND (reference sequence). CDR3 length: 14 residues. The full variable domain, its missing parts supplied by reference TRBV19 and TRBJ1-3, is DGGITQSPKYLFRKEGQNVTLSCEQNLNHDAMYWYRQDPGQGLRLIYYSQIVNDFQKGDIAEGYSVSREKKESFPLTVTSAQKNPTAFYLCASSITVPGNTIYFGEGSWLTVV.

The V call is TRBV28, the J call TRBJ2-1, with D possibly being TRBD2 (6 bases). The CDR3 consists of 15 residues. CDR1 and CDR2 (germline): MDHEN, SYDVKM. V shed 6 bases and J shed 7 bases, with 19 bases lying between them. CDR3 sequence reads: CASSPVGSSGNEQFF. The CDR3 bases are TGTGCCAGCAGCCCCGTCGGGAGTTCGGGAAATGAGCAGTTCTTC.

The sample holds many counts of this clonotype. V usage is TRBV6-1 and J usage is TRBJ1-1, with TRBD1 as a possible D gene (6 bases). The length of the CDR3 is 15 residues. Trimming left V 4 bases short and J 1 base short, with 13 bases between. Looked up from germline, CDR1 is MNHNS and CDR2 is SASEGT. CDR3 sequence: CASSVPGQENTEAFF. The CDR3, as DNA: TGTGCCAGCAGTGTCCCGGGACAAGAGAACACTGAAGCTTTCTTT.

This clonotype was detected a few times. The chain has TRBV3-1 and TRBJ1-3; D unclear. Trimming removed 7 bases from V and 2 bases from J, with 6 bases in between. Germline CDR1 reads LGHDT; CDR2 reads YNNKEL (reference sequence). The CDR3 extends over 12 amino acids. The CDR3 protein is CASIGPGNTIYF. The CDR3 coding sequence is TGTGCCAGCATTGGGCCTGGAAACACCATATATTTT.

This clonotype was counted a few times. This may stem from a read error, because a much larger clone lies one nucleotide away. The chain links TRBV3-1 to TRBJ2-3; no clear D. Looked up from germline, CDR1 is LGHDT and CDR2 is YNNKEL (reference sequence). The ends were cut back, 6 bases at V and 0 bases at J, with 13 bases in the middle. This CDR3 is 15 amino acids long. This chain's CDR3 is CASSEAGLSTDTQYF. The CDR3 DNA reads as TGTGCCAGCAGTGAAGCCGGATTAAGCACAGATACGCAGTATTTT.

The CDR3 bases are TGTGCCAGCAGGGGGGGGGGGTTATACAATGAGCAGTTCTTC. Protein product: CASRGGGLYNEQFF. The chain couples TRBV7-6 to TRBJ2-1; 7 bases map to TRBD2. Germline V lookup: CDR1 SGHVS, CDR2 FNYEAQ. V shed 6 bases, J shed 4 bases, and the junction held 6 bases outside the gene matches. The CDR3 length is 14 residues.

This clonotype was seen repeatedly, ten times or more. The junction departs from the called germline gene at one end, perhaps through a read error. The chain is built from TRBV7-7 and TRBJ2-3; 8 bases are a match to TRBD2. Germline V CDR1 and CDR2: SSHAT, FNYEAQ (reference sequence). CDR3 length equals 14 residues. The CDR3 region has the DNA TGTGCTAGCAGTAGCGGGAATCCTACAGATACGCAGTATTTT. Translation: CASSSGNPTDTQYF.

This chain links TRBV6-1 with TRBJ2-3, with a weak D call TRBD2 (5 bases). CDR3 length equals 14 residues. The germline V gene encodes CDR1 MNHNS and CDR2 SASEGT. Between the trimmed V and J ends, which lost 6 bases and 6 bases, there was a span of 16 bases. The CDR3 region has the DNA TGTGCCAGCAGGGAGCTCGGGATTAGGGATACGCAGTATTTT. This codes for CASRELGIRDTQYF.

This clonotype was seen ten or more times. This chain joins TRBV20-1 and TRBJ2-3; TRBD2 matches 7 bases. J lost 2 bases, V lost 3 bases, and 5 bases had no gene match. Germline V gene lookup returns CDR1 DFQATT and CDR2 SNEGSKA (reference sequence). The CDR3 has 14 residues. The CDR3 sequence: CSARWSGNTDTQYF. Here the CDR3 DNA reads TGCAGTGCTAGGTGGAGCGGGAACACAGATACGCAGTATTTT.

This clonotype turned up a few times. The rearrangement uses TRBV6-1 and TRBJ2-5, with D unresolved. This CDR3 contains 15 residues. Between the trimmed V and J ends, which lost 7 bases and 0 bases, there was a span of 15 bases. CDR1 is MNHNS, CDR2 SASEGT, per germline. CDR3 in DNA: TGTGCCAGCACTCCAATTCCAGGAAACCAAGAGACCCAGTACTTC. Protein sequence: CASTPIPGNQETQYF.

Points on this clonotype: Since a much larger clone is just one base distant, this may be a read error. The CDR3 region is CASSPLQRTYERYF. The CDR3 DNA follows: TGTGCCAGCAGTCCCCTCCAGCGGACCTACGAGCGGTACTTC. V is TRBV28 and J is TRBJ2-7; tentative D call: TRBD2 (5 bases). Per the germline V gene, CDR1 is MDHEN and CDR2 is SYDVKM. The CDR3 is 14 amino acids.

This clonotype was recorded at least ten times. The chain carries TRBV12-3 or TRBV12-4 and TRBJ1-5; the D gene is possibly TRBD1 (5 bases). CDR3 size: 15 residues. V was clipped by 5 bases and J by 5 bases, with 16 bases between them. The CDR3 sequence is CASSPSLRDHQPQHF. The CDR3 bases are TGTGCCAGCAGTCCATCCCTCCGGGACCATCAGCCCCAGCATTTT.

V is TRBV11-2 and J is TRBJ1-1; no reliable D call. Germline CDR1 SGHAT, CDR2 FQNNGV. The CDR3 covers 14 residues. Trimming shortened V by 4 bases and J by 3 bases, and 12 bases separated the two germline ends. CDR3 coding DNA: TGTGCCAGCAGCTCTCAGCGAGATCACACTGAAGCTTTCTTT. Encoded protein: CASSSQRDHTEAFF.

This clonotype was recorded at least ten times. The chain combines TRBV2 with TRBJ2-1; a possible D gene is TRBD2 (6 bases). Trimming took off 4 bases at V and 3 bases at J, with 13 bases between the two ends. From germline, CDR1 is SNHLY and CDR2 FYNNEI. This CDR3 has 15 amino acids. The CDR3 spells CASSVSGLDYNEQFF. CDR3 in DNA: TGTGCCAGCAGTGTATCGGGACTGGACTACAATGAGCAGTTCTTC.

This clonotype has at least ten counts. The rearrangement links TRBV18 to TRBJ2-1, with D unclear. V was pared by 6 bases and J by 8 bases, with 11 bases between. CDR3 length equals 12 residues. Germline V gene sequence: CDR1 KGHSH, CDR2 LQKENI. The CDR3 loop reads CASSVGSHEQFF. DNA of the CDR3: TGTGCCAGCTCCGTCGGAAGCCATGAGCAGTTCTTC.

The chain uses TRBV5-6 and TRBJ2-1; maybe TRBD2 (6 bases). The germline V gene has CDR1 SGHDT and CDR2 YYEEEE. This CDR3 contains 16 residues. V was clipped by 0 bases and J by 7 bases, with 17 bases between them. The chain's CDR3 is CASSLVAGPMGNEQFF. The CDR3 DNA sequence: TGTGCCAGCAGCTTGGTGGCGGGGCCCATGGGAAATGAGCAGTTCTTC.

The rearrangement uses TRBV5-5 and TRBJ2-3, with D possibly TRBD2 on 6 matching bases. Trimming shortened V by 2 bases and J by 1 base, and 14 bases separated the two germline ends. CDR3 size: 16 residues. Germline V CDR1 and CDR2: SGHKS, YYEKEE (reference sequence). The CDR3 region has the DNA TGTGCCAGCAGCTTAGGAGGGGTAGGCGGCACAGATACGCAGTATTTT. Protein product: CASSLGGVGGTDTQYF. The complete variable domain, with remaining parts taken from reference TRBV5-5 and TRBJ2-3, reads DAGVTQSPTHLIKTRGQQVTLRCSPISGHKSVSWYQQVLGQGPQFIFQYYEKEERGRGNFPDRFSARQFPNYSSELNVNALLLGDSALYLCASSLGGVGGTDTQYFGPGTRLTVL.

The table lists this clonotype with many counts. The chain couples TRBV7-6 to TRBJ2-7; D is perhaps TRBD2 (5 bases). Deletions cut 1 base from V and 8 bases from J, with 9 bases between. Per the germline V gene, CDR1 is SGHVS and CDR2 is FNYEAQ. The CDR3 spans 12 residues. The CDR3 nucleotides are TGTGCCAGCAGCTTAGGGAGCGGACAGCAGTACTTC. Translated: CASSLGSGQQYF. The full variable domain, rest sourced from reference TRBV7-6 and TRBJ2-7, is GAGVSQSPRYKVTKRGQDVALRCDPISGHVSLYWYRQALGQGPEFLTYFNYEAQQDKSGLPNDRFSAERPEGSISTLTIQRTEQRDSAMYRCASSLGSGQQYFGPGTRLTVT.

This clonotype has more than one count but fewer than ten. The gene calls are TRBV9 and TRBJ2-3; D is unresolved. CDR1 is SGDLS and CDR2 is YYNGEE in the germline V gene. The CDR3 has 15 residues. The ends were cut back, 2 bases at V and 3 bases at J, with 13 bases in the middle. The CDR3 here is CASSVSPHTTDTQYF. The CDR3, as DNA: TGTGCCAGCAGCGTTTCCCCCCATACGACAGATACGCAGTATTTT.

This chain uses TRBV5-4 with TRBJ2-1; D possibly uses TRBD1 or TRBD2 (5 bases each). The ends were cut back, 9 bases at V and 7 bases at J, with 23 bases in the middle. Germline CDR1 and CDR2: SGHNT and YYREEE (reference sequence). CDR3 length: 15 amino acids. Written as DNA, the CDR3 is TGTGCCACTACGAGGGGCGAAATTTCTGGTAATGAGCAGTTCTTC. As protein: CATTRGEISGNEQFF. Filled out from reference TRBV5-4 and TRBJ2-1, the complete variable domain reads ETGVTQSPTHLIKTRGQQVTLRCSSQSGHNTVSWYQQALGQGPQFIFQYYREEENGRGNFPPRFSGLQFPNYSSELNVNALELDDSALYLCATTRGEISGNEQFFGPGTRLTVL.

This clonotype was detected ten times or more. The V and J genes are TRBV10-3 and TRBJ2-3; TRBD2 agrees at 10 bases. In germline, CDR1 is ENHRY, CDR2 SYGVKD. This CDR3 is 16 amino acids long. V lost 9 bases, J lost 0 bases, and 9 bases stayed unmatched. CDR3 protein: CAIRGLAGESTDTQYF. CDR3 DNA sequence: TGTGCCATACGAGGGCTAGCGGGAGAGAGCACAGATACGCAGTATTTT.

The chain couples TRBV10-2 to TRBJ1-2, with unresolved D. V shed 8 bases and J shed 6 bases, with 13 bases lying between them. CDR3 length equals 12 residues. Germline V gene sequence: CDR1 WSHSY, CDR2 SAAADI. This CDR3 reads CASWVGEDGYTF. CDR3 bases: TGCGCCAGCTGGGTCGGGGAGGATGGCTACACCTTC.